Listed here are 18 T cell receptor beta chains from one sample, sequenced in a study of OX40 agonist ivuxolimab in advanced cancers. To prepare the library, the immunoSEQ multiplex PCR assay was applied. Not all clones reach the TCRdb copy of this immuneACCESS table, which keeps in-frame sequences only. Checked studies attribute under half of the gap to unresolved V genes and leave the rest unexplained. The sample table lists about 27,000 clones, 70% to 85% of them with a count of one. 29% of the sample is taken by the ten largest. Sample: CD4+ or CD8+ T cells sorted from blood, taken in a trial of the OX40 agonist ivuxolimab. These receptors were taken from an adult with an advanced solid tumor such as melanoma, head and neck, liver or kidney cancer.

The chain has TRBV19 and TRBJ1-2; the D is unclear. The CDR3 sequence is 15 residues long. CDR1 is LNHDA and CDR2 is SQIVND in the germline V gene (reference sequence). Trimming shortened V by 3 bases and J by 7 bases, and 18 bases separated the two germline ends. CDR3 in amino acids: CASSIHLGWYGGYTF. CDR3 bases: TGTGCCAGTAGTATTCATCTGGGGTGGTATGGTGGCTACACCTTC.

This chain uses TRBV6-1 with TRBJ2-5, with D hard to call. V lost 0 bases and J 2 bases, leaving 7 bases between the germline ends. This CDR3 contains 14 residues. Germline V CDR1 and CDR2: MNHNS, SASEGT. The CDR3 DNA reads TGTGCCAGCAGTGAAGCCTGGGATCAAGAGACCCAGTACTTC. This translates into CASSEAWDQETQYF.

V is TRBV7-8 and J is TRBJ2-7, with no clear D. Germline V gene data show CDR1 as SGHVS and CDR2 as FQNEAQ. V was trimmed by 1 base and J by 4 bases, leaving 8 bases between them. The CDR3 is 13 amino acids. CDR3 region: CASSLGSTYEQYF. For the CDR3, the DNA is TGTGCCAGCAGCTTAGGCTCTACGTACGAGCAGTACTTC.

The chain employs TRBV28 and TRBJ2-7; perhaps TRBD2 as D (5 bases). CDR3 size: 17 residues. With 3 bases removed from V and 0 bases from J, the gap between germline ends came to 18 bases. The germline gives CDR1 MDHEN, CDR2 SYDVKM. Here the CDR3 DNA reads TGTGCCAGCAGTTTGGGTAGTTGGACTCAAAGCTCCTACGAGCAGTACTTC. It codes for CASSLGSWTQSSYEQYF.

The chain combines TRBV11-3 with TRBJ2-7, with 7 bases fitting TRBD1. The length of the CDR3 is 16 residues. Germline assignment: CDR1 SGHNT and CDR2 YENEEA. Trimming took 2 bases from V and 2 from J; bases not matched to a gene: 9. CDR3 in amino acids: CASSLFYGTEAYEQYF. The CDR3 nucleotides are TGTGCCAGCAGCTTATTTTACGGGACAGAAGCCTACGAGCAGTACTTC.

The chain employs TRBV19 and TRBJ1-5; tentative D call: TRBD1 (5 bases). This CDR3 has 16 amino acids. Germline assignment: CDR1 LNHDA and CDR2 SQIVND (reference sequence). V was clipped by 7 bases and J by 2 bases, with 18 bases between them. The DNA of the CDR3 is TGTGCCAGTACCCTTTGGGCCAGGGCAGGCAATCAGCCCCAGCATTTT. Amino acids: CASTLWARAGNQPQHF.

This rearrangement joins TRBV7-6 to TRBJ2-1, with D perhaps matching TRBD1 or TRBD2 (5 bases each). The germline gives CDR1 SGHVS, CDR2 FNYEAQ. Trimming pared 1 base from V and 10 bases from J, leaving 5 bases between. This CDR3 region has 11 residues. CDR3 region: CASSLGGEQFF. In DNA, the CDR3 is TGTGCCAGCAGCTTAGGGGGGGAGCAGTTCTTC.

Details on this clone: At one of its ends the junction is not consistent with the germline gene, which may arise from a read error. The V and J genes are TRBV5-8 and TRBJ1-2; 7 nucleotides agree with TRBD1. This CDR3 is built from 15 residues. CDR1 is SGHTS, CDR2 YDEGEE, per germline. This CDR3 is CASSPVRQGRYDYTF. CDR3 sequence (DNA): TGTGCCAGCAGCCCTGTACGACAGGGAAGATATGACTACACCTTC.

The chain is built from TRBV5-8 and TRBJ2-5; D is unresolved. The CDR3 extends over 13 amino acids. V dropped 0 bases and J dropped 1 base, with 4 bases sitting between them. Germline lookup yields CDR1 SGHTS and CDR2 YDEGEE. Written as DNA, the CDR3 is TGTGCCAGCAGCTTGGTTAGCCAAGAGACCCAGTACTTC. It codes for CASSLVSQETQYF.

This clone was recorded only once. The V gene is TRBV2, the J gene TRBJ2-1; weak D call: TRBD2 (6 bases). The CDR3 extends over 14 amino acids. The V gene lost 5 bases and the J gene lost 5 bases, with 13 bases spanning the gap. CDR1 and CDR2 (germline): SNHLY, FYNNEI. CDR3 coding DNA: TGTGCCAGCAGTTTCCAGGGAGGTGACAATGAGCAGTTCTTC. Residues: CASSFQGGDNEQFF.

The V call is TRBV28, the J call TRBJ2-1, with a possible D match to TRBD2 (6 bases). CDR3 length: 14 residues. Deletions cut 2 bases from V and 4 bases from J, with 9 bases between. Germline-derived CDR1 and CDR2 are MDHEN and SYDVKM. CDR3 residues: CASSLGGGYNEQFF. CDR3 coding DNA: TGTGCCAGCAGTTTAGGTGGAGGGTACAATGAGCAGTTCTTC.

This chain links TRBV11-2 with TRBJ2-3, with 8 nucleotides matching TRBD1. CDR1 and CDR2 (germline): SGHAT, FQNNGV. Trimming at V came to 0 bases and at J to 4 bases, leaving 15 bases not matched to a gene. The CDR3 contains 19 residues. The CDR3 loop reads CASSLELMTGEQLADTQYF. DNA for the CDR3: TGTGCCAGCAGCTTAGAGTTAATGACAGGGGAACAGTTGGCAGATACGCAGTATTTT.

The J gene is TRBJ1-2, the V gene TRBV30; the D is unclear. The V end was cut by 1 base, the J end by 5 bases, with 11 bases between. The CDR3 consists of 13 residues. From germline, CDR1 is GTSNPN and CDR2 SVGIG (reference sequence). The CDR3 loop is CAWSDSLNYGYTF. CDR3 nucleotides: TGTGCCTGGAGTGATTCCTTGAATTATGGCTACACCTTC.

The genes are TRBV9 and TRBJ1-4; possible D gene TRBD1, 6 bases. The V gene's germline CDR1 is SGDLS and CDR2 YYNGEE. Between the trimmed V and J ends, which lost 2 bases and 0 bases, there was a span of 11 bases. The CDR3 contains 16 residues. The CDR3: CASSVSGGATNEKLFF. The CDR3 DNA is TGTGCCAGCAGCGTTTCGGGGGGCGCAACTAATGAAAAACTGTTTTTT. Full variable domain (rest looked up from reference TRBV9 and TRBJ1-4): DSGVTQTPKHLITATGQRVTLRCSPRSGDLSVYWYQQSLDQGLQFLIQYYNGEERAKGNILERFSAQQFPDLHSELNLSSLELGDSALYFCASSVSGGATNEKLFFGSGTQLSVL.

The rearrangement links TRBV27 to TRBJ2-1, with TRBD2 identical over 8 bases. The CDR3 contains 15 residues. Germline CDR1 reads MNHEY; CDR2 reads SMNVEV (reference sequence). The V and J ends lost 0 bases and 4 bases, in that order; junction bases with no gene match: 2. For the CDR3, the DNA is TGTGCCAGCAGTTTATCTAGCGGGGCTTACAATGAGCAGTTCTTC. It codes for CASSLSSGAYNEQFF.

This rearrangement joins TRBV27 to TRBJ2-7; the match to TRBD2 covers 12 bases. The CDR3 runs to 16 residues. Per the germline V gene, CDR1 is MNHEY and CDR2 is SMNVEV (reference sequence). V lost 7 bases, J lost 3 bases, and 10 bases stayed unmatched. CDR3 residues: CASKGTSGRLLYEQYF. The DNA of the CDR3 is TGTGCCAGCAAAGGGACTAGCGGGCGGTTGCTCTACGAGCAGTACTTC.

The genes are TRBV12-5 and TRBJ1-2; D call uncertain. V lost 8 bases, J lost 4 bases, and 11 bases lay in between. CDR3 size: 12 residues. Germline V lookup: CDR1 LGHNT, CDR2 FRNRAP. CDR3 in amino acids: CASSVGSYGYTF. CDR3 in DNA: TGTGCTAGTTCGGTGGGGTCCTATGGCTACACCTTC.

The V and J genes are TRBV19 and TRBJ2-2; possible D gene TRBD1, 6 bases. Germline-derived CDR1 and CDR2 are LNHDA and SQIVND (reference sequence). With 2 bases removed from V and 6 bases from J, the gap between germline ends came to 10 bases. The CDR3 spans 14 residues. CDR3 sequence reads: CASSISQGSGELFF. The DNA for the CDR3 is TGTGCCAGTAGTATATCACAGGGCTCCGGGGAGCTGTTTTTT.